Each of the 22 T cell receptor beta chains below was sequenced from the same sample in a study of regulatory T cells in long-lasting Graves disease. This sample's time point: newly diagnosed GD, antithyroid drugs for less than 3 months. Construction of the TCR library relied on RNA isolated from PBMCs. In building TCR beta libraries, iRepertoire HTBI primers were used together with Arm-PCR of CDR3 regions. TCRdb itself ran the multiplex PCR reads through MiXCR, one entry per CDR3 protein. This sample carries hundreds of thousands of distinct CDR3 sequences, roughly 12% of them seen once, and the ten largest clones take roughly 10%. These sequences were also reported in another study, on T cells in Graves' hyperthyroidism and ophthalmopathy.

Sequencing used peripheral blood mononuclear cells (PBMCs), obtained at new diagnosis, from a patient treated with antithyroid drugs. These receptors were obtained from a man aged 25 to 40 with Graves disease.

CDR3 amino acids: CASSLRGTGNGELFF. The CDR3 coding sequence is TGTGCCAGCAGCCTAAGGGGGACAGGGAACGGGGAGCTGTTTTTT. The V gene is TRBV7-2, the J gene TRBJ2-2; 9 bases line up with TRBD1. The V gene's germline CDR1 is SGHTA and CDR2 FQGNSA. CDR3 length equals 15 residues. Trimming cost V 5 bases and J 7 bases; bases outside gene matches: 8.

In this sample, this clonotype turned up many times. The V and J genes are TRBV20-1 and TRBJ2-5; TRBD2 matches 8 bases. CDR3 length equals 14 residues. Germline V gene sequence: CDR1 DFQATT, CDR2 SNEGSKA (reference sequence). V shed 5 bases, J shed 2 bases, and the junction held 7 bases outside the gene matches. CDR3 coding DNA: TGCAGTGCTGAACGGCTAGCGGGTCAAGAGACCCAGTACTTC. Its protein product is CSAERLAGQETQYF.

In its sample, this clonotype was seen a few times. The CDR3 here is CASSPSSRAGGREQYF. Here the CDR3 DNA reads TGTGCCAGCAGCCCTTCTTCCCGGGCAGGGGGTCGGGAGCAGTACTTC. This sequence joins TRBV14 and TRBJ2-7, with TRBD1 identical over 7 bases. CDR3 length equals 16 residues. The V gene end was trimmed by 4 bases and the J gene end by 7 bases; junction bases not matched to a gene: 16. Germline values: CDR1 SGHDN, CDR2 FVKESK. The variable domain in full, completed from reference TRBV14 and TRBJ2-7, reads EAGVTQFPSHSVIEKGQTVTLRCDPISGHDNLYWYRRVMGKEIKFLLHFVKESKQDESGMPNNRFLAERTGGTYSTLKVQPAELEDSGVYFCASSPSSRAGGREQYFGPGTRLTVT.

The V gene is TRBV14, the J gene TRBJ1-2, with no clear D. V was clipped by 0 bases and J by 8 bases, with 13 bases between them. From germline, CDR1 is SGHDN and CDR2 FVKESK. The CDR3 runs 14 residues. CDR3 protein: CASSQDEVLGGYTF. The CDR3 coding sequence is TGTGCCAGCAGCCAAGATGAGGTCTTGGGAGGCTACACCTTC. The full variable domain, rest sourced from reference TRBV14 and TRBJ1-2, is EAGVTQFPSHSVIEKGQTVTLRCDPISGHDNLYWYRRVMGKEIKFLLHFVKESKQDESGMPNNRFLAERTGGTYSTLKVQPAELEDSGVYFCASSQDEVLGGYTFGSGTRLTVV.

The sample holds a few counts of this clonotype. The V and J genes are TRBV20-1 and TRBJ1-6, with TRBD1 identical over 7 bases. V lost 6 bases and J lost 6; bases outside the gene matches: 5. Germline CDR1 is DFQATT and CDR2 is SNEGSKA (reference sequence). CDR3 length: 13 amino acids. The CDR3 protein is CSALRDSNSPLHF. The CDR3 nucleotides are TGCAGTGCCCTCCGGGACAGTAATTCACCCCTCCACTTT.

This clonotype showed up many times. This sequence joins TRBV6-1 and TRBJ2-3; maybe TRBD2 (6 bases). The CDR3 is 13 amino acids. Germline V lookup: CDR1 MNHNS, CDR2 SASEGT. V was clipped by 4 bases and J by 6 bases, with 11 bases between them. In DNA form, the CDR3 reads TGTGCCAGCAGTGGACAGCGGGTGGATACGCAGTATTTT. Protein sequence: CASSGQRVDTQYF.

The CDR3 region is CASSPLSASGAYEQYF. The CDR3 region has the DNA TGTGCCAGCTCACCACTATCGGCTAGCGGAGCCTACGAGCAGTACTTC. V gene TRBV18 combines with J gene TRBJ2-7; 7 bases fit TRBD2. J was trimmed by 2 bases and V by 1 base; bases with no gene match: 8. The CDR3 sequence is 16 residues long. CDR1 and CDR2 from the germline V gene are KGHSH and LQKENI. The variable domain in full, completed from reference TRBV18 and TRBJ2-7, reads NAGVMQNPRHLVRRRGQEARLRCSPMKGHSHVYWYRQLPEEGLKFMVYLQKENIIDESGMPKERFSAEFPKEGPSILRIQQVVRGDSAAYFCASSPLSASGAYEQYFGPGTRLTVT.

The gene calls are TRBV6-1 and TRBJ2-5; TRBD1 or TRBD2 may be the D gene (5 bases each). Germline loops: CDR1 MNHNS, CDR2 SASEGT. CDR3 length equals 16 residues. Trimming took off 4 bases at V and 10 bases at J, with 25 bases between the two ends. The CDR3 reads CASSARGRVSKKIQYF. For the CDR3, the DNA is TGTGCCAGCAGTGCCCGGGGACGCGTCTCGAAAAAGATCCAGTACTTC.

CDR3 bases: TGTGCCAGCAGCCGGGCACAAAACAGCAACATTCAGTACTTC. Amino acids: CASSRAQNSNIQYF. This sequence joins TRBV9 and TRBJ2-4, with D unclear. Trimming removed 4 bases at V and 7 bases at J, with 15 bases between. The CDR3 covers 14 residues. From germline, CDR1 is SGDLS and CDR2 YYNGEE.

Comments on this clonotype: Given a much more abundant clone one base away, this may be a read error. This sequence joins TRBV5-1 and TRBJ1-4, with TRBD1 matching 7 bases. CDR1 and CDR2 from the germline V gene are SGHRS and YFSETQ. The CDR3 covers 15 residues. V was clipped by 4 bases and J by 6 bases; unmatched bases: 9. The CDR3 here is CASSPTGDGHEKLFF. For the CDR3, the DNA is TGCGCCAGCAGCCCAACAGGGGATGGTCATGAAAAACTGTTTTTT.

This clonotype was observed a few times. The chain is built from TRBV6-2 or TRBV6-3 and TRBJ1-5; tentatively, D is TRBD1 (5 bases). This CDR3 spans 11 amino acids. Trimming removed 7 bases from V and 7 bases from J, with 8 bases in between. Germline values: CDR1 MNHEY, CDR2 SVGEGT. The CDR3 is CASTEGQPQHF. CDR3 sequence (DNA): TGTGCCAGCACCGAGGGGCAGCCCCAGCATTTT.

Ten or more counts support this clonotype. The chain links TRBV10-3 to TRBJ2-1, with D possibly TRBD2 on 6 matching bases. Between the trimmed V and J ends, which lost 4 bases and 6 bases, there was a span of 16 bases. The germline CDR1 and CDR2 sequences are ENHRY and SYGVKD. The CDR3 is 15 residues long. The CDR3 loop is CAISVAVLNVNEQFF. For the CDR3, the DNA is TGTGCCATCAGTGTAGCGGTTCTCAACGTCAATGAGCAGTTCTTC.

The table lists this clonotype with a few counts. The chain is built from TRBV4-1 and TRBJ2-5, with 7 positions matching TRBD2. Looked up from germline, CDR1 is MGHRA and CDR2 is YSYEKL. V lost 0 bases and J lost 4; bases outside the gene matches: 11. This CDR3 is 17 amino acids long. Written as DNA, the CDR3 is TGCGCCAGCAGCCAAGACGAGTCGGGGGGTTTACGAGAGACCCAGTACTTC. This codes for CASSQDESGGLRETQYF.

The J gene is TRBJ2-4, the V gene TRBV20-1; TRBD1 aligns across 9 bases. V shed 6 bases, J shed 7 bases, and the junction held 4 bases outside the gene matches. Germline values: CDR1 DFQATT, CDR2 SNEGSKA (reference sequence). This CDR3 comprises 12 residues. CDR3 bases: TGCAGTGCGCAAACAGGGGGCAACATTCAGTACTTC. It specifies CSAQTGGNIQYF.

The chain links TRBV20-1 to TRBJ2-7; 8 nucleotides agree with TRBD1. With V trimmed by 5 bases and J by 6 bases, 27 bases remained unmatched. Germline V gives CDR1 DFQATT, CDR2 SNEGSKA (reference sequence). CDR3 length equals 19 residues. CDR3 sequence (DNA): TGCAGTGCTGTAATTCCTTACAGGGGGAACCCCGGGACTCCTTTCGAGCAGTACTTC. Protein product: CSAVIPYRGNPGTPFEQYF.

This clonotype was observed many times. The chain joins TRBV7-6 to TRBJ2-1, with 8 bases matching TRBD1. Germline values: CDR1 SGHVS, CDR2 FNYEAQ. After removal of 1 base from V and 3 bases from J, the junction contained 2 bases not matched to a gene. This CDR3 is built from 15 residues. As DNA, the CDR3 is TGTGCCAGCAGCTTAGAGGGACAGGTCTACAATGAGCAGTTCTTC. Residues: CASSLEGQVYNEQFF.

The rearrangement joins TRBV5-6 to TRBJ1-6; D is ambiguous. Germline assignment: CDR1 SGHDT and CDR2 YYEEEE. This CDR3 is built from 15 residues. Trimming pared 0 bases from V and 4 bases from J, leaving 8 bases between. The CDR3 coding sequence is TGTGCCAGCAGCTTGGGAGTAGGGTATAATTCACCCCTCCACTTT. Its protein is CASSLGVGYNSPLHF.

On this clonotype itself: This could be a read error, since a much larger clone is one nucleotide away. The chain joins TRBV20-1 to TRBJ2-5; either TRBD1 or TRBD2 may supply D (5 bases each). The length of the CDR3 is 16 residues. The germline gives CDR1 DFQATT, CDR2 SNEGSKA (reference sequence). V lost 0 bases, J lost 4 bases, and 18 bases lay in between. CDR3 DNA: TGCAGTGCTAGAGATGGTTCGGCCGCGAGGGGAGAGACCCAGTACTTC. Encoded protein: CSARDGSAARGETQYF.

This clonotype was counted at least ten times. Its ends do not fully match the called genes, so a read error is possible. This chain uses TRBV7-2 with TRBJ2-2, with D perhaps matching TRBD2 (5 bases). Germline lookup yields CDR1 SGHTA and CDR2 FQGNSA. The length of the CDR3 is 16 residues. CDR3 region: CASSLDERKNTGELFF. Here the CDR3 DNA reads TGCGCCAGCAGCTTAGATGAGCGGAAGAACACCGGGGAGCTGTTTTTT. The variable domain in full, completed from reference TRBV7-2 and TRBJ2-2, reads GAGVSQSPSNKVTEKGKDVELRCDPISGHTALYWYRQSLGQGLEFLIYFQGNSAPDKSGLPSDRFSAERTGGSVSTLTIQRTQQEDSAVYLCASSLDERKNTGELFFGEGSRLTVL.

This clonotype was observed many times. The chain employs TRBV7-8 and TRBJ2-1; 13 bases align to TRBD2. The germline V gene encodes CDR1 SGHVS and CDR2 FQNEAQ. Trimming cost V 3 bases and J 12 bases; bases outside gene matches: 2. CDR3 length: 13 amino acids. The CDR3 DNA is TGTGCCAGCAGCTTCGGACTAGCGGGAGCGCAGTTCTTC. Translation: CASSFGLAGAQFF.

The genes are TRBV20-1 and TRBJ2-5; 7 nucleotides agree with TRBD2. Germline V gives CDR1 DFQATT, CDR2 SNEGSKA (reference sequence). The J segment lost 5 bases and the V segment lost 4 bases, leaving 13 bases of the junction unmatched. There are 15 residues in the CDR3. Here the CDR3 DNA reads TGCAGTGCTACCTCCTCTAGACTAGCTGGCGAGACCCAGTACTTC. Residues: CSATSSRLAGETQYF.

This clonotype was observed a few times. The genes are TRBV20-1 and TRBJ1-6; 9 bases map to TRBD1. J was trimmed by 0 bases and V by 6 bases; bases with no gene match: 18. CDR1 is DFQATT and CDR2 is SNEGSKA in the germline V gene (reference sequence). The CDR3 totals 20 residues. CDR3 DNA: TGCAGTGCACCGAGCCCCCCGGGACAGGGCCCTCGCTCCTATAATTCACCCCTCCACTTT. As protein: CSAPSPPGQGPRSYNSPLHF.